The rows below give T cell receptor beta chains drawn from one sample of a study of radiotherapy plus CTLA-4 blockade in lung cancer. Sequencing used immunoSEQ multiplex PCR; TCRdb keeps in-frame clones, though not all of them. The data show roughly 120,000 clones, 81% seen once. The sample in question was peripheral blood, obtained from a patient treated with radiotherapy plus ipilimumab. These receptors were obtained from a human donor with non-small cell lung cancer that progressed on radiotherapy plus ipilimumab. Some clones in this sample may be carry-over from other donors' samples. Both conserved end residues are part of each CDR3. The D gene is left open where the match is weak. Clone size is given for some rows only: seen once, a few or many times, or a class if the clone is expanded.

CDR3aa: CASSGGWGVTDTQYF
CDR3nt: TGTGCCAGCTCAGGGGGTTGGGGAGTGACAGATACGCAGTATTTT
d_gene: TRBD1
abundance: -
v_gene: TRBV27
len: 15
j_gene: TRBJ2-3

CDR3aa: CASSFGTNLVYEQYF
CDR3nt: TGTGCCAGCAGCTTCGGGACCAATTTAGTATACGAGCAGTACTTC
d_gene: -
abundance: -
v_gene: TRBV5-4
len: 15
j_gene: TRBJ2-7

CDR3aa: CASSQDSHSTYYGYTF
CDR3nt: TGCGCCAGCAGCCAAGATTCGCACAGTACTTACTATGGCTACACCTTC
d_gene: -
abundance: -
v_gene: TRBV4-3
len: 16
j_gene: TRBJ1-2

CDR3aa: CASSTPGSGNYGYTF
CDR3nt: TGTGCCAGCAGTACCCCGGGGTCAGGGAACTATGGCTACACCTTC
d_gene: -
abundance: -
v_gene: TRBV25-1
len: 15
j_gene: TRBJ1-2

CDR3aa: CASSLLWGGLDNEQFF
CDR3nt: TGTGCCAGCAGCTTACTCTGGGGGGGCCTGGACAATGAGCAGTTCTTC
d_gene: -
abundance: -
v_gene: TRBV7-3
len: 16
j_gene: TRBJ2-1

CDR3aa: CASSLNRAVTEAFF
CDR3nt: TGTGCCAGCAGCTTAAATAGGGCAGTAACTGAAGCTTTCTTT
d_gene: -
abundance: -
v_gene: TRBV7-2
len: 14
j_gene: TRBJ1-1

CDR3aa: CASSSDRGGHHNQPQHF
CDR3nt: TGTGCCAGCAGTTCCGACAGGGGGGGACACCACAATCAGCCCCAGCATTTT
d_gene: TRBD1
abundance: -
v_gene: TRBV28
len: 17
j_gene: TRBJ1-5

CDR3aa: CASSLAGHSLVNSPLHF
CDR3nt: TGTGCCAGCAGTTTGGCTGGACACTCACTAGTTAATTCACCCCTCCACTTT
d_gene: -
abundance: -
v_gene: TRBV28
len: 17
j_gene: TRBJ1-6

CDR3aa: CASSKGQGARGANVLTF
CDR3nt: TGCGCCAGCAGTAAGGGACAGGGGGCGCGAGGGGCCAACGTCCTGACTTTC
d_gene: TRBD1
abundance: -
v_gene: TRBV5-1
len: 17
j_gene: TRBJ2-6

CDR3aa: CASSEVRVGKREAFF
CDR3nt: TGTGCCAGCAGTGAAGTTCGGGTTGGGAAAAGAGAAGCTTTCTTT
d_gene: -
abundance: -
v_gene: TRBV6-1
len: 15
j_gene: TRBJ1-1

CDR3aa: CASSLETAQETQYF
CDR3nt: TGTGCCAGCAGCTTGGAGACTGCACAAGAGACCCAGTACTTC
d_gene: -
abundance: -
v_gene: TRBV5-8
len: 14
j_gene: TRBJ2-5

CDR3aa: CASSLTPGQGMHEQYF
CDR3nt: TGTGCCAGCAGCTTAACGCCGGGACAGGGAATGCACGAGCAGTACTTC
d_gene: TRBD1
abundance: -
v_gene: TRBV7-6
len: 16
j_gene: TRBJ2-7

CDR3aa: CASSLPLASTNEKLFF
CDR3nt: TGTGCTAGCAGCTTACCCCTGGCGTCAACTAATGAAAAACTGTTTTTT
d_gene: -
abundance: few
v_gene: TRBV7-7
len: 16
j_gene: TRBJ1-4

CDR3aa: CASSPLAGSNTEAFF
CDR3nt: TGTGCCAGCTCACCTCTCGCGGGATCGAACACTGAAGCTTTCTTT
d_gene: -
abundance: once
v_gene: TRBV18
len: 15
j_gene: TRBJ1-1

CDR3aa: CAISDGGPLEQYF
CDR3nt: TGTGCCATCAGTGACGGGGGGCCTCTCGAGCAGTACTTC
d_gene: -
abundance: -
v_gene: TRBV10-3
len: 13
j_gene: TRBJ2-7

CDR3aa: CASSFLRPTNSPLHF
CDR3nt: TGTGCCAGCAGCTTTCTCAGACCGACTAATTCACCCCTCCACTTT
d_gene: -
abundance: -
v_gene: TRBV7-2
len: 15
j_gene: TRBJ1-6

CDR3aa: CASSLGTGTAYQETQYF
CDR3nt: TGTGCCAGCAGCTTAGGAACCGGGACAGCGTACCAAGAGACCCAGTACTTC
d_gene: TRBD1
abundance: -
v_gene: TRBV11-1
len: 17
j_gene: TRBJ2-5

CDR3aa: CASSSYNEKLFF
CDR3nt: TGTGCCAGCTCATCCTATAATGAAAAACTGTTTTTT
d_gene: -
abundance: -
v_gene: TRBV18
len: 12
j_gene: TRBJ1-4

CDR3aa: CAWSAVSDTQYF
CDR3nt: TGTGCCTGGAGTGCCGTTTCTGATACGCAGTATTTT
d_gene: -
abundance: -
v_gene: TRBV30
len: 12
j_gene: TRBJ2-3

CDR3aa: CASSPGGTNIYEQYF
CDR3nt: TGTGCCAGCAGCCCGGGGGGGACTAATATATACGAGCAGTACTTC
d_gene: TRBD2
abundance: -
v_gene: TRBV5-4
len: 15
j_gene: TRBJ2-7

CDR3aa: CASSALAGPREQYF
CDR3nt: TGTGCCAGCAGCGCCCTGGCTGGACCCCGCGAGCAGTACTTC
d_gene: -
abundance: once
v_gene: TRBV6-1
len: 14
j_gene: TRBJ2-7

CDR3aa: CATLERGNTEAFF
CDR3nt: TGTGCCACCTTAGAAAGGGGTAACACTGAAGCTTTCTTT
d_gene: -
abundance: -
v_gene: TRBV28
len: 13
j_gene: TRBJ1-1

CDR3aa: CASSAPRQGGETQYF
CDR3nt: TGTGCCAGCAGCGCCCCCAGACAGGGAGGGGAGACCCAGTACTTC
d_gene: -
abundance: -
v_gene: TRBV2
len: 15
j_gene: TRBJ2-5

CDR3aa: CSVHQGYTADTQYF
CDR3nt: TGCAGCGTCCACCAGGGGTATACGGCAGATACGCAGTATTTT
d_gene: -
abundance: -
v_gene: TRBV29-1
len: 14
j_gene: TRBJ2-3

CDR3aa: CSVSGATSTDTQYF
CDR3nt: TGCAGCGTTAGCGGGGCCACGAGCACAGATACGCAGTATTTT
d_gene: TRBD2
abundance: -
v_gene: TRBV29-1
len: 14
j_gene: TRBJ2-3

CDR3aa: CASSPAGQETQYF
CDR3nt: TGTGCCAGCTCACCAGCGGGCCAAGAGACCCAGTACTTC
d_gene: -
abundance: -
v_gene: TRBV18
len: 13
j_gene: TRBJ2-5

CDR3aa: CASSPAGQNYEQYF
CDR3nt: TGTGCCAGCAGCCCCGCGGGACAAAACTACGAGCAGTACTTC
d_gene: -
abundance: -
v_gene: TRBV28
len: 14
j_gene: TRBJ2-7

CDR3aa: CAISGLDSEQYF
CDR3nt: TGTGCCATCAGTGGACTAGACAGCGAGCAGTACTTC
d_gene: -
abundance: -
v_gene: TRBV10-3
len: 12
j_gene: TRBJ2-7

CDR3aa: CASSQESGTGFYNSPLHF
CDR3nt: TGTGCCAGCAGCCAAGAAAGTGGGACAGGTTTCTATAATTCACCCCTCCACTTT
d_gene: TRBD1
abundance: -
v_gene: TRBV4-2
len: 18
j_gene: TRBJ1-6

CDR3aa: CASSQATGDEQYF
CDR3nt: TGTGCCAGCAGCCAAGCGACAGGGGACGAGCAGTACTTC
d_gene: TRBD1
abundance: -
v_gene: TRBV14
len: 13
j_gene: TRBJ2-7

CDR3aa: CASSNRRRGQGIEVMYGYTF
CDR3nt: TGTGCCAGCAGCAACCGCAGGAGGGGCCAGGGTATTGAAGTGATGTATGGCTACACCTTC
d_gene: -
abundance: -
v_gene: TRBV9
len: 20
j_gene: TRBJ1-2

CDR3aa: CASSLGSLPGETQYF
CDR3nt: TGTGCCAGCAGCTTAGGCAGTCTACCAGGGGAGACCCAGTACTTC
d_gene: -
abundance: once
v_gene: TRBV7-6
len: 15
j_gene: TRBJ2-5

CDR3aa: CASSRQGVLYNEQFF
CDR3nt: TGTGCCAGCAGTAGACAGGGTGTTCTCTACAATGAGCAGTTCTTC
d_gene: TRBD1
abundance: -
v_gene: TRBV6-5
len: 15
j_gene: TRBJ2-1

CDR3aa: CASSSGGASTDTQYF
CDR3nt: TGTGCCAGCTCTAGCGGGGGCGCTAGCACAGATACGCAGTATTTT
d_gene: TRBD2
abundance: -
v_gene: TRBV2
len: 15
j_gene: TRBJ2-3

CDR3aa: CASSQDHTNLNTEAFF
CDR3nt: TGCGCCAGCAGCCAAGATCATACGAACCTGAACACTGAAGCTTTCTTT
d_gene: -
abundance: -
v_gene: TRBV4-3
len: 16
j_gene: TRBJ1-1

CDR3aa: CASSPERSNYGYTF
CDR3nt: TGTGCCAGCTCACCAGAAAGGTCCAACTATGGCTACACCTTC
d_gene: -
abundance: -
v_gene: TRBV18
len: 14
j_gene: TRBJ1-2

CDR3aa: CASSPVGGNTGELFF
CDR3nt: TGTGCCAGCAGCCCGGTAGGGGGGAACACCGGGGAGCTGTTTTTT
d_gene: -
abundance: few
v_gene: TRBV7-6
len: 15
j_gene: TRBJ2-2

CDR3aa: CATDSSGANVLTF
CDR3nt: TGTGCCACCGATAGCTCTGGGGCCAACGTCCTGACTTTC
d_gene: -
abundance: -
v_gene: TRBV2
len: 13
j_gene: TRBJ2-6

CDR3aa: CASSSGQGINRYGYTF
CDR3nt: TGTGCCAGCAGCTCCGGACAGGGGATAAACCGCTATGGCTACACCTTC
d_gene: TRBD1
abundance: -
v_gene: TRBV5-4
len: 16
j_gene: TRBJ1-2

CDR3aa: CAWEEFRPNRGEQYF
CDR3nt: TGTGCCTGGGAAGAATTCCGCCCTAATCGTGGGGAGCAGTACTTC
d_gene: -
abundance: -
v_gene: TRBV30
len: 15
j_gene: TRBJ2-7

CDR3aa: CASSQDYPGTLNYGYTF
CDR3nt: TGCGCCAGCAGCCAAGATTACCCAGGGACCCTTAACTATGGCTACACCTTC
d_gene: -
abundance: few
v_gene: TRBV4-1
len: 17
j_gene: TRBJ1-2

CDR3aa: CASRTGHLYGYTF
CDR3nt: TGTGCCAGTAGGACGGGACACCTCTATGGCTACACCTTC
d_gene: -
abundance: few
v_gene: TRBV19
len: 13
j_gene: TRBJ1-2

CDR3aa: CASLASSGNTIYF
CDR3nt: TGTGCCAGCTTGGCGAGCTCTGGAAACACCATATATTTT
d_gene: -
abundance: once
v_gene: TRBV18
len: 13
j_gene: TRBJ1-3

CDR3aa: CASSPVGGAGNTIYF
CDR3nt: TGTGCCAGCAGTCCCGTGGGGGGGGCTGGAAACACCATATATTTT
d_gene: -
abundance: -
v_gene: TRBV28
len: 15
j_gene: TRBJ1-3

CDR3aa: CASSLRNRYIGNTIYF
CDR3nt: TGTGCCAGCAGTTTAAGGAACAGGTATATTGGAAACACCATATATTTT
d_gene: -
abundance: -
v_gene: TRBV28
len: 16
j_gene: TRBJ1-3

CDR3aa: CASSTGQLDGEKLFF
CDR3nt: TGTGCCAGCAGCACCGGACAGCTGGACGGTGAAAAACTGTTTTTT
d_gene: -
abundance: -
v_gene: TRBV7-9
len: 15
j_gene: TRBJ1-4

CDR3aa: CASSLGGGGQSKNIQYF
CDR3nt: TGTGCCAGCAGCTTAGGAGGTGGAGGTCAGAGCAAAAACATTCAGTACTTC
d_gene: -
abundance: -
v_gene: TRBV7-2
len: 17
j_gene: TRBJ2-4

CDR3aa: CASSVSSVGNTIYF
CDR3nt: TGTGCCAGCAGCGTATCGTCAGTCGGAAACACCATATATTTT
d_gene: -
abundance: -
v_gene: TRBV9
len: 14
j_gene: TRBJ1-3

CDR3aa: CASSSGSGKETQYF
CDR3nt: TGTGCCAGCAGCTCGGGTAGCGGGAAAGAGACCCAGTACTTC
d_gene: TRBD2
abundance: -
v_gene: TRBV2
len: 14
j_gene: TRBJ2-5

CDR3aa: CATSRGSPGQGTNTEAFF
CDR3nt: TGTGCCACCAGCAGAGGTTCACCGGGACAGGGTACGAACACTGAAGCTTTCTTT
d_gene: TRBD1
abundance: -
v_gene: TRBV15
len: 18
j_gene: TRBJ1-1

CDR3aa: CASSQDPPGQAQPQHF
CDR3nt: TGCGCCAGCAGCCAAGATCCTCCGGGACAGGCTCAGCCCCAGCATTTT
d_gene: TRBD1
abundance: -
v_gene: TRBV4-3
len: 16
j_gene: TRBJ1-5

CDR3aa: CASSYPGRSRDYGYTF
CDR3nt: TGTGCCAGCAGCTACCCAGGCCGGTCGAGGGACTATGGCTACACCTTC
d_gene: -
abundance: many
v_gene: TRBV5-4
len: 16
j_gene: TRBJ1-2

CDR3aa: CASSSTGQNTQYF
CDR3nt: TGTGCCAGTAGTAGTACGGGACAAAATACGCAGTATTTT
d_gene: -
abundance: -
v_gene: TRBV19
len: 13
j_gene: TRBJ2-3

CDR3aa: CASSLLGSSGNTIYF
CDR3nt: TGTGCCAGCAGCTTGCTGGGGTCCTCTGGAAACACCATATATTTT
d_gene: -
abundance: -
v_gene: TRBV5-8
len: 15
j_gene: TRBJ1-3

CDR3aa: CASRPGQYYNEQFF
CDR3nt: TGTGCCAGCCGACCGGGACAGTACTACAATGAGCAGTTCTTC
d_gene: TRBD1
abundance: -
v_gene: TRBV19
len: 14
j_gene: TRBJ2-1

CDR3aa: CASSAGGFDGYTF
CDR3nt: TGTGCCAGCAGCGCTGGGGGTTTCGATGGCTACACCTTC
d_gene: -
abundance: -
v_gene: TRBV9
len: 13
j_gene: TRBJ1-2

CDR3aa: CASASGVNEQFF
CDR3nt: TGTGCCAGCGCTAGCGGGGTCAATGAGCAGTTCTTC
d_gene: TRBD2
abundance: -
v_gene: TRBV7-9
len: 12
j_gene: TRBJ2-1

CDR3aa: CSWTQGPGNTIYF
CDR3nt: TGCAGCTGGACACAGGGTCCTGGAAACACCATATATTTT
d_gene: -
abundance: -
v_gene: TRBV29-1
len: 13
j_gene: TRBJ1-3